The present T cell receptor beta chain was sequenced within a study of response to subunit inactivated influenza vaccine. This clonotype appeared a few times. Its antigen is not identified. Per germline, CDR1 MNHEY and CDR2 SVGAGI. Trimming cost V 0 bases and J 6 bases, with 8 bases left between them. This CDR3 contains 14 residues. General study points: Authors proposed each seasonal influenza vaccination draws in few new T cells.

TCRdb recomputed calls from the RT-PCR reads with MiXCR, one row per CDR3 protein. This table holds 150,000 to 200,000 distinct CDR3 sequences, about 11% found once. The rearrangement links TRBV6-5 to TRBJ2-2; D is unclear. The TCR sequence derives from a man between 50 and 69 years old who received an inactivated influenza vaccine. This material consisted of CD8+ T cells sorted from PBMCs, taken less than 25 months after vaccination. This CDR3 is CASSYSRLSGELFF. CDR3 DNA sequence: TGTGCCAGCAGTTACTCGAGGCTTTCCGGGGAGCTGTTTTTT.